A single sample is the source of the 32 T cell receptor beta chains below, sequenced in a study of cytomegalovirus exposure and HLA in healthy donors. PCR amplification relied on 60 Vbeta primers (plus 13 Jbeta primers). The protocol was immunoSEQ multiplex PCR, while the TCRdb copy is restricted to in-frame clones and leaves out a portion. The repertoire holds some 200,000 clones, about 80% seen once, with around 2% in the top ten. The sample taken for sequencing was PBMCs. These receptor sequences come from a man between 18 and 29 years old in good health and CMV-seronegative.

This chain links TRBV18 with TRBJ2-7; D might be TRBD1 (6 bases). This CDR3 region has 17 residues. V lost 3 bases and J lost 6, with 24 bases in between. Germline-derived CDR1 and CDR2 are KGHSH and LQKENI. CDR3 sequence (DNA): TGTGCCAGCTCACCCTTGTATTCGGGCAGGGGTGAGGGCGAGCAGTACTTC. This sequence encodes CASSPLYSGRGEGEQYF.

The count of this clone is one. The chain links TRBV4-1 to TRBJ2-1; 13 positions agree with TRBD2. Germline V gene sequence: CDR1 MGHRA, CDR2 YSYEKL. With 0 bases clipped from V and 7 bases from J, the junction kept 6 bases outside the gene matches. The CDR3 extends over 17 amino acids. CDR3: CASSQETSGRASNEQFF. CDR3 coding DNA: TGCGCCAGCAGCCAAGAAACTAGCGGGAGGGCCTCTAATGAGCAGTTCTTC.

The genes are TRBV7-9 and TRBJ1-2; tentatively, D is TRBD1 (6 bases). Trimming took off 1 base at V and 4 bases at J, with 13 bases between the two ends. The germline CDR1 and CDR2 sequences are SEHNR and FQNEAQ (reference sequence). The CDR3 is 15 amino acids. The CDR3 bases are TGTGCCAGCAGCTTAGAGGCGGTGGGGGCCTATGGCTACACCTTC. It is translated as CASSLEAVGAYGYTF.

This rearrangement joins TRBV7-6 to TRBJ2-2, with 8 positions matching TRBD1. The CDR3 spans 15 residues. The V and J ends lost 6 bases and 5 bases, in that order; junction bases with no gene match: 8. Germline CDR1 reads SGHVS; CDR2 reads FNYEAQ. The CDR3 DNA follows: TGTGCCAGCAGTCCGTCCCGGGACAGGACCGGGGAGCTGTTTTTT. It encodes CASSPSRDRTGELFF.

This chain links TRBV29-1 with TRBJ1-1; 8 nucleotides match TRBD1. CDR1 SQVTM and CDR2 ANQGSEA come from the germline V gene. The junction had 10 bases not matched to a gene; V was cut back by 4 bases and J by 12 bases. The CDR3 has 12 residues. CDR3 DNA sequence: TGCAGCGTTGGTCGGACAGGGATTACGACTTTCTTT. Translated, it gives CSVGRTGITTFF. The whole variable domain, remainder taken from reference TRBV29-1 and TRBJ1-1, is SAVISQKPSRDICQRGTSLTIQCQVDSQVTMMFWYRQQPGQSLTLIATANQGSEATYESGFVIDKFPISRPNLTFSTLTVSNMSPEDSSIYLCSVGRTGITTFFGQGTRLTVV.

The chain has TRBV18 and TRBJ1-4; D might be TRBD1 (5 bases). Germline V gene data show CDR1 as KGHSH and CDR2 as LQKENI. This CDR3 has 14 amino acids. V lost 3 bases and J 5 bases, leaving 10 bases between the germline ends. The CDR3 DNA is TGTGCCAGCTCACCTAGACAGATGAATGAAAAACTGTTTTTT. Translation gives CASSPRQMNEKLFF.

This clone was recorded once. The chain links TRBV19 to TRBJ1-1; no reliable D call. The CDR3 has 14 amino acids. Germline CDR1 LNHDA, CDR2 SQIVND (reference sequence). V dropped 7 bases and J dropped 4 bases, with 16 bases sitting between them. The CDR3 DNA follows: TGTGCCAGTACCCCACGAGGGAGGTTCACTGAAGCTTTCTTT. This encodes CASTPRGRFTEAFF.

The rearrangement joins TRBV18 to TRBJ1-2; D might be TRBD1 (6 bases). CDR3 size: 13 residues. Germline lookup yields CDR1 KGHSH and CDR2 LQKENI. V was cut by 3 bases and J by 4 bases, with 9 bases left in between. Here the CDR3 DNA reads TGTGCCAGCTCACCGGACAGCTCCTATGGCTACACCTTC. Its protein is CASSPDSSYGYTF. Based on the CDR3 plus reference TRBV18 and TRBJ1-2, the full variable domain is NAGVMQNPRHLVRRRGQEARLRCSPMKGHSHVYWYRQLPEEGLKFMVYLQKENIIDESGMPKERFSAEFPKEGPSILRIQQVVRGDSAAYFCASSPDSSYGYTFGSGTRLTVV.

The CDR3 region has the DNA TGTGCCAGCAGCCTGCGACAAGAGCAGTTCTTC. This codes for CASSLRQEQFF. J is TRBJ2-1 and V is TRBV11-3; D remains unclear. Looked up from germline, CDR1 is SGHNT and CDR2 is YENEEA. This CDR3 comprises 11 residues. The V end was cut by 5 bases, the J end by 10 bases, with 9 bases between. Complete variable domain (other parts from reference TRBV11-3 and TRBJ2-1): EAGVVQSPRYKIIEKKQPVAFWCNPISGHNTLYWYLQNLGQGPELLIRYENEEAVDDSQLPKDRFSAERLKGVDSTLKIQPAELGDSAVYLCASSLRQEQFFGPGTRLTVL.

The gene calls are TRBV10-3 and TRBJ2-3; 7 bases match TRBD1. The germline V gene encodes CDR1 ENHRY and CDR2 SYGVKD. This CDR3 is built from 15 residues. V lost 0 bases, J lost 2 bases, and 2 bases stayed unmatched. CDR3 protein: CAISESTGNTDTQYF. The CDR3 region has the DNA TGTGCCATCAGTGAGTCGACAGGGAACACAGATACGCAGTATTTT.

This clone was seen a handful of times. The genes are TRBV30 and TRBJ2-2, with a possible D match to TRBD1 (6 bases). The ends were cut back, 0 bases at V and 10 bases at J, with 15 bases in the middle. The CDR3 is made up of 14 amino acids. The germline V gene has CDR1 GTSNPN and CDR2 SVGIG (reference sequence). CDR3 coding DNA: TGTGCCTGGAGTGTACTAACAGGGCAGGAGGAGCTGTTTTTT. It specifies CAWSVLTGQEELFF.

The genes are TRBV30 and TRBJ2-1, with TRBD2 matching over 8 bases. This CDR3 is 15 amino acids long. CDR1 and CDR2 from the germline V gene are GTSNPN and SVGIG (reference sequence). Trimming at V came to 5 bases and at J to 7 bases, leaving 13 bases not matched to a gene. The CDR3 DNA follows: TGTGCCTGGTCTCGAACGGCGGGGGGCCCGAATGAGCAGTTCTTC. This encodes CAWSRTAGGPNEQFF. Filled out from reference TRBV30 and TRBJ2-1, the complete variable domain reads SQTIHQWPATLVQPVGSPLSLECTVEGTSNPNLYWYRQAAGRGLQLLFYSVGIGQISSEVPQNLSASRPQDRQFILSSKKLLLSDSGFYLCAWSRTAGGPNEQFFGPGTRLTVL.

This clone came up once. The rearrangement links TRBV6-5 to TRBJ1-5; unclear D gene. The V and J ends lost 2 bases and 2 bases respectively, with 10 bases between them. CDR1 and CDR2 (germline): MNHEY, SVGAGI. The CDR3 sequence is 15 residues long. This CDR3 is CASSYRGHGNQPQHF. For the CDR3, the DNA is TGTGCCAGCAGTTACAGAGGGCATGGCAATCAGCCCCAGCATTTT.

This clone showed up just a few times. J is TRBJ2-3 and V is TRBV27; TRBD2 is a possible D gene (6 bases). Per the germline V gene, CDR1 is MNHEY and CDR2 is SMNVEV (reference sequence). This CDR3 contains 21 residues. The V end lost 0 bases, the J end lost 0 bases, and 25 bases lay between the germline ends. CDR3 sequence: CASSLSILKGLHPTSTDTQYF. CDR3 DNA sequence: TGTGCCAGCAGTTTATCGATCCTTAAGGGACTGCACCCCACTAGCACAGATACGCAGTATTTT.

The chain employs TRBV30 and TRBJ1-2, with D possibly being TRBD1 (6 bases). This CDR3 is 15 amino acids long. V lost 4 bases to trimming and J lost 0 bases, with 15 bases between them. Germline V CDR1 and CDR2: GTSNPN, SVGIG (reference sequence). The CDR3 sequence is CAWKLGGLPNYGYTF. Here the CDR3 DNA reads TGTGCCTGGAAGTTGGGGGGGCTTCCTAACTATGGCTACACCTTC.

The CDR3 protein is CAIGGQGIYEQYF. In nucleotides, the CDR3 is TGTGCCATCGGGGGACAGGGGATTTACGAGCAGTACTTC. V is TRBV10-3 and J is TRBJ2-7; 10 positions agree with TRBD1. The CDR3 is 13 residues long. J was trimmed by 4 bases and V by 8 bases; bases with no gene match: 5. The V gene's germline CDR1 is ENHRY and CDR2 SYGVKD.

Here the CDR3 DNA reads TGCAGTGCTACCGGGAGTTCTGAAGCTTTCTTT. Translating gives CSATGSSEAFF. V gene TRBV20-1 combines with J gene TRBJ1-1; D is ambiguous. This CDR3 spans 11 amino acids. Trimming shortened V by 4 bases and J by 6 bases, and 9 bases separated the two germline ends. CDR1 and CDR2 from the germline V gene are DFQATT and SNEGSKA (reference sequence).

The V call is TRBV6-5, the J call TRBJ2-1; 10 nucleotides agree with TRBD2. The V gene's germline CDR1 is MNHEY and CDR2 SVGAGI. Germline trimming cut 6 bases from V and 0 bases from J; bases unmatched to any gene: 2. CDR3 length: 15 amino acids. CDR3 bases: TGTGCCAGCAGGTCTAGCGGGAGCTCCTACAATGAGCAGTTCTTC. The encoded protein is CASRSSGSSYNEQFF.

The chain uses TRBV7-6 and TRBJ2-5; 7 bases align to TRBD2. The J call is uncertain, as TRBJ2-7 better fits the DNA end. The CDR3 totals 13 residues. Germline-derived CDR1 and CDR2 are SGHVS and FNYEAQ. Written as DNA, the CDR3 is TGTGCCAGCAGCCTTAGGGAGGGATACGAGCAGTACTTC. Its protein is CASSLREGYEQYF.

A few counts support this clone. The chain has TRBV29-1 and TRBJ1-1, with TRBD1 matching over 9 bases. After removal of 4 bases from V and 6 bases from J, the junction contained 0 bases not matched to a gene. CDR1 and CDR2 from the germline V gene are SQVTM and ANQGSEA. The CDR3 has 11 amino acids. The CDR3 DNA reads TGCAGCGTTGGACAGGGGGCTGAAGCTTTCTTT. Amino acid sequence: CSVGQGAEAFF.

This CDR3 reads CAISVGLAGNEQFF. For the CDR3, the DNA is TGTGCCATCAGTGTGGGACTAGCGGGGAATGAGCAGTTCTTC. The chain is built from TRBV10-3 and TRBJ2-1, with 13 bases that match TRBD2. CDR3 size: 14 residues. V was pared by 4 bases and J by 7 bases, with 1 base of the junction left unmatched. Germline V gene lookup returns CDR1 ENHRY and CDR2 SYGVKD.

This chain uses TRBV28 with TRBJ2-7, with D maybe TRBD1 (5 bases). This CDR3 contains 14 residues. V gave up 2 bases and J gave up 2 bases, with 10 bases separating them. The germline V gene encodes CDR1 MDHEN and CDR2 SYDVKM. The CDR3 is CASSLLGEPYEQYF. The CDR3 nucleotides read TGTGCCAGCAGTTTACTAGGGGAACCCTACGAGCAGTACTTC. The full variable domain, its missing parts supplied by reference TRBV28 and TRBJ2-7, is DVKVTQSSRYLVKRTGEKVFLECVQDMDHENMFWYRQDPGLGLRLIYFSYDVKMKEKGDIPEGYSVSREKKERFSLILESASTNQTSMYLCASSLLGEPYEQYFGPGTRLTVT.

The genes are TRBV2 and TRBJ2-7, with 10 nucleotides matching TRBD2. This CDR3 has 15 amino acids. Germline CDR1 reads SNHLY; CDR2 reads FYNNEI. The V gene end was trimmed by 5 bases and the J gene end by 5 bases; junction bases not matched to a gene: 9. CDR3 loop: CASSQTSGQGNEQYF. The CDR3 DNA reads as TGTGCCAGCAGTCAGACTAGCGGGCAGGGGAACGAGCAGTACTTC. Full variable domain (remainder filled in from reference TRBV2 and TRBJ2-7): EPEVTQTPSHQVTQMGQEVILRCVPISNHLYFYWYRQILGQKVEFLVSFYNNEISEKSEIFDDQFSVERPDGSNFTLKIRSTKLEDSAMYFCASSQTSGQGNEQYFGPGTRLTVT.

The chain joins TRBV19 to TRBJ1-3; D is undetermined. The CDR3 spans 13 residues. CDR1 LNHDA and CDR2 SQIVND come from the germline V gene (reference sequence). The ends were cut back, 4 bases at V and 7 bases at J, with 11 bases in the middle. CDR3 DNA: TGTGCCAGTAGTAGATCCGGGTCGAACACCATATATTTT. Amino acids: CASSRSGSNTIYF.

V gene TRBV6-5 combines with J gene TRBJ2-2; 7 nucleotides match TRBD1. J gave up 5 bases and V 6 bases, and 6 bases lay outside the gene matches. The germline gives CDR1 MNHEY, CDR2 SVGAGI. The length of the CDR3 is 14 residues. CDR3 amino acids: CASSGTVSTGELFF. As DNA, the CDR3 is TGTGCCAGCAGCGGGACAGTTTCTACCGGGGAGCTGTTTTTT.

This clone occurred a few times. Relative to the germline gene, one junction end is altered; a read error may explain this. The gene calls are TRBV7-9 and TRBJ2-7; tentatively, D is TRBD2 (5 bases). The CDR3 runs 12 residues. CDR1 and CDR2 from the germline V gene are SEHNR and FQNEAQ (reference sequence). CDR3 protein: CSSSFGDYEQYF. The CDR3 region has the DNA TGTTCCAGCAGCTTCGGGGACTACGAGCAGTACTTC.

The CDR3 DNA reads TGTGCCAGCAGCTTACTAAACACTGAAGCTTTCTTT. Its translation is CASSLLNTEAFF. V is TRBV11-2 and J is TRBJ1-1; D unresolved. Germline V gene sequence: CDR1 SGHAT, CDR2 FQNNGV. V was cut by 2 bases and J by 2 bases, with 3 bases left in between. The CDR3 runs 12 residues.

This rearrangement joins TRBV9 to TRBJ2-7, with D possibly being TRBD1 (6 bases). The CDR3 is made up of 14 amino acids. V was cut by 0 bases and J by 6 bases, with 13 bases left in between. Germline-derived CDR1 and CDR2 are SGDLS and YYNGEE. The CDR3 bases are TGTGCCAGCAGCGTAGTCGCAGGGGCTGGCGAGCAGTACTTC. It is translated as CASSVVAGAGEQYF.

The chain has TRBV6-1 and TRBJ1-1; a possible D gene is TRBD1 (5 bases). Germline-derived CDR1 and CDR2 are MNHNS and SASEGT. CDR3 length equals 13 residues. V dropped 5 bases and J dropped 1 base, with 8 bases sitting between them. CDR3 in DNA: TGTGCCAGCAGTTCTACAGGGAACACTGAAGCTTTCTTT. Residues: CASSSTGNTEAFF.

This clone was seen only a few times. J is TRBJ2-7 and V is TRBV4-3, with D perhaps matching TRBD1 (5 bases). The CDR3 length is 13 residues. Trimming cost V 2 bases and J 7 bases, with 12 bases left between them. Per the germline V gene, CDR1 is LGHNA and CDR2 is YSLEER. This CDR3 reads CASSQYSGYEQYF. CDR3 coding DNA: TGCGCCAGCAGCCAATACTCAGGGTATGAGCAGTACTTC.

V gene TRBV7-8 combines with J gene TRBJ2-2, with D maybe TRBD1 (6 bases). Germline V gives CDR1 SGHVS, CDR2 FQNEAQ. The CDR3 contains 14 residues. V lost 4 bases, J lost 1 base, and 7 bases lay in between. CDR3 protein: CASSSTGNTGELFF. The CDR3 DNA is TGTGCCAGCAGCTCGACAGGGAACACCGGGGAGCTGTTTTTT. The full variable domain, with the rest looked up from reference TRBV7-8 and TRBJ2-2, is GAGVSQSPRYKVAKRGQDVALRCDPISGHVSLFWYQQALGQGPEFLTYFQNEAQLDKSGLPSDRFFAERPEGSVSTLKIQRTQQEDSAVYLCASSSTGNTGELFFGEGSRLTVL.

This chain connects TRBV6-1 to TRBJ1-5; the match to TRBD1 covers 7 bases. The CDR3 loop spans 19 amino acids. Germline V gene sequence: CDR1 MNHNS, CDR2 SASEGT. V gave up 3 bases and J gave up 0 bases; unmatched junction bases: 14. CDR3 DNA: TGTGCCAGCAGTGAGGGTCTCGGGACAGACCCTTATAGCAATCAGCCCCAGCATTTT. It encodes CASSEGLGTDPYSNQPQHF.